This entry lists 20 T cell receptor beta chains sequenced from one sample in a study of CD8 T cells in ankylosing spondylitis. MiXCR, run by TCRdb on the 5' RACE reads, gives a single entry per CDR3 protein. Of about 320,000 distinct CDR3 sequences listed, around 10% were seen once; the top ten hold roughly 9.1%. The source material was blood, either unsorted or a sorted T cell fraction (not recorded which). Every receptor here comes from a female donor with ankylosing spondylitis or in good health (not recorded which).

A remark on this clonotype: One junction end does not reproduce the germline sequence, and a read error may be involved. This rearrangement joins TRBV2 to TRBJ2-3, with D perhaps TRBD1 (6 bases). The CDR3 consists of 16 residues. Germline values: CDR1 SNHLY, CDR2 FYNNEI. CDR3 nucleotides: TGTGCCAGCAAGGGTTTTGGGGGCGCATCCACAGAGACGCAGTATTTT. It is translated as CASKGFGGASTETQYF.

The J gene is TRBJ2-7, the V gene TRBV7-9; TRBD1 agrees at 7 bases. The junction had 7 bases not matched to a gene; V was cut back by 1 base and J by 1 base. CDR3 length equals 16 residues. Looked up from germline, CDR1 is SEHNR and CDR2 is FQNEAQ (reference sequence). As DNA, the CDR3 is TGTGCCAGCAGCTTAGTTAGTGGACAGGCATCCTACGAGCAGTACTTC. It specifies CASSLVSGQASYEQYF.

This clonotype has ten or more counts. The chain has TRBV15 and TRBJ2-1, with 7 bases that match TRBD1. In germline, CDR1 is LNHNV, CDR2 YYDKDF (reference sequence). The CDR3 is 16 residues long. V gave up 1 base and J gave up 6 bases; unmatched junction bases: 9. This CDR3 reads CATSRVQGIASNEQFF. CDR3 bases: TGTGCCACCAGCAGAGTACAGGGGATAGCCTCCAATGAGCAGTTCTTC. The entire variable domain, with the rest obtained from reference TRBV15 and TRBJ2-1, is as follows: DAMVIQNPRYQVTQFGKPVTLSCSQTLNHNVMYWYQQKSSQAPKLLFHYYDKDFNNEADTPDNFQSRRPNTSFCFLDIRSPGLGDTAMYLCATSRVQGIASNEQFFGPGTRLTVL.

The genes are TRBV20-1 and TRBJ1-2, with 9 positions matching TRBD1. The CDR3 spans 13 residues. Trimming cost V 8 bases and J 4 bases; bases outside gene matches: 8. Germline CDR1 reads DFQATT; CDR2 reads SNEGSKA (reference sequence). CDR3 nucleotides: TGCAGTCCCGGGACAGGGCAATCCTATGGCTACACCTTC. Translated, it gives CSPGTGQSYGYTF.

The CDR3 loop is CASSLRGQDTEAFF. The CDR3 nucleotides are TGTGCCAGCAGCTTAAGGGGGCAAGACACTGAAGCTTTCTTT. The chain combines TRBV11-3 with TRBJ1-1; TRBD1 agrees at 7 bases. With V trimmed by 2 bases and J by 3 bases, 3 bases remained unmatched. CDR1 is SGHNT and CDR2 is YENEEA in the germline V gene. The CDR3 covers 14 residues. Full variable domain (remainder filled in from reference TRBV11-3 and TRBJ1-1): EAGVVQSPRYKIIEKKQPVAFWCNPISGHNTLYWYLQNLGQGPELLIRYENEEAVDDSQLPKDRFSAERLKGVDSTLKIQPAELGDSAVYLCASSLRGQDTEAFFGQGTRLTVV.

J is TRBJ2-7 and V is TRBV4-3; 7 nucleotides match TRBD1. CDR3 length: 15 residues. CDR1 is LGHNA, CDR2 YSLEER, per germline. V trimming: 4 bases; J trimming: 2 bases; junction bases outside the gene matches: 8. The DNA for the CDR3 is TGCGCCAGCAGCCCGGGACAGTATTCCACCTACGAGCAGTACTTC. This translates into CASSPGQYSTYEQYF.

This sequence joins TRBV10-3 and TRBJ2-7, with 9 bases that match TRBD1. Germline CDR1 and CDR2: ENHRY and SYGVKD. The ends lost 6 bases at V and 6 bases at J; junction bases unmatched: 9. The CDR3 spans 14 residues. The CDR3 here is CAISRDRVPPEQYF. The CDR3 DNA sequence: TGTGCCATCAGCCGGGACAGGGTGCCCCCCGAGCAGTACTTC.

This clonotype showed up many times. J is TRBJ1-1 and V is TRBV12-3 or TRBV12-4, with a possible D match to TRBD1 (5 bases). Trimming took off 6 bases at V and 0 bases at J, with 14 bases between the two ends. The CDR3 has 15 amino acids. This CDR3 is CASRGRGGMNTEAFF. The CDR3 DNA sequence: TGTGCCAGCAGGGGAAGGGGTGGAATGAACACTGAAGCTTTCTTT.

This clonotype has ten or more counts. V gene TRBV7-9 combines with J gene TRBJ2-7; TRBD2 matches 10 bases. Germline V gives CDR1 SEHNR, CDR2 FQNEAQ (reference sequence). V lost 3 bases and J lost 6; bases outside the gene matches: 5. CDR3 length: 14 residues. The DNA of the CDR3 is TGTGCCAGCAGCTTGCTAGCGGGAGAATCCGAGCAGTACTTC. Its protein product is CASSLLAGESEQYF.

The gene calls are TRBV20-1 and TRBJ2-5; D gene unclear. The germline CDR1 and CDR2 sequences are DFQATT and SNEGSKA (reference sequence). V was cut by 2 bases and J by 5 bases, with 6 bases left in between. The CDR3 spans 11 residues. The CDR3 reads CSARRAETQYF. The CDR3 DNA follows: TGCAGTGCTAGAAGGGCTGAGACCCAGTACTTC.

At least ten counts were recorded for this clonotype. The V gene is TRBV20-1, the J gene TRBJ1-5; 7 nucleotides match TRBD1. CDR1 and CDR2 (germline): DFQATT, SNEGSKA (reference sequence). V shed 1 base, J shed 3 bases, and the junction held 6 bases outside the gene matches. This CDR3 contains 15 residues. The CDR3 loop reads CSARGDSRDNQPQHF. CDR3 nucleotide sequence: TGCAGTGCTAGAGGGGACAGCCGGGACAATCAGCCCCAGCATTTT.

At least ten counts were recorded for this clonotype. The chain has TRBV6-1 and TRBJ1-1; TRBD1 aligns across 7 bases. The CDR3 is 13 residues long. V trimming: 2 bases; J trimming: 10 bases; junction bases outside the gene matches: 7. In germline, CDR1 is MNHNS, CDR2 SASEGT. This CDR3 is CASSETTGRGAFF. The CDR3 bases are TGTGCCAGCAGTGAAACGACAGGGCGAGGAGCTTTCTTT.

This clonotype was found many times. The V and J genes are TRBV7-2 and TRBJ2-7; D is undetermined. With 5 bases removed from V and 2 bases from J, the gap between germline ends came to 13 bases. The CDR3 consists of 14 residues. CDR1 is SGHTA, CDR2 FQGNSA, per germline. CDR3 region: CASSPPQQTYEQYF. Written as DNA, the CDR3 is TGTGCCAGCAGCCCACCCCAACAAACCTACGAGCAGTACTTC. The full variable domain, completed using reference TRBV7-2 and TRBJ2-7, is GAGVSQSPSNKVTEKGKDVELRCDPISGHTALYWYRQSLGQGLEFLIYFQGNSAPDKSGLPSDRFSAERTGGSVSTLTIQRTQQEDSAVYLCASSPPQQTYEQYFGPGTRLTVT.

Ten or more counts support this clonotype. The chain has TRBV6-2 or TRBV6-3 and TRBJ2-7; D gene uncertain. Between the trimmed V and J ends, which lost 8 bases and 6 bases, there was a span of 11 bases. This CDR3 has 11 residues. In germline, CDR1 is MNHEY, CDR2 SVGEGT. The CDR3 here is CASSQSAEQYF. The CDR3, as DNA: TGTGCCAGCTCCCAGAGCGCCGAGCAGTACTTC.

This clonotype was seen repeatedly, ten times or more. This rearrangement joins TRBV6-2 or TRBV6-3 to TRBJ2-1; 9 nucleotides align to TRBD2. The CDR3 is 15 residues long. The V and J ends lost 2 bases and 9 bases, in that order; junction bases with no gene match: 8. Germline V gene sequence: CDR1 MNHEY, CDR2 SVGEGT. The CDR3 region is CASSYGTSFVGEQFF. The CDR3 DNA reads as TGTGCCAGCAGTTACGGGACTAGCTTCGTCGGTGAGCAGTTCTTC.

Worth noting for this clonotype: A much more abundant neighbour one base away suggests this may be a read error. This chain joins TRBV12-3 or TRBV12-4 and TRBJ1-2; TRBD1 matches at 9 bases. The CDR3 totals 14 residues. The CDR3: CASSSDRDRERYPF. DNA for the CDR3: TGTGCCAGCAGTTCGGACCGGGACAGGGAGCGCTACCCCTTC.

A few counts support this clonotype. V and J are TRBV18 and TRBJ2-5; 13 bases match TRBD2. Unmatched junction bases numbered 9, after V lost 4 bases and J lost 4 bases. Germline CDR1 is KGHSH and CDR2 is LQKENI. The length of the CDR3 is 17 residues. The CDR3 DNA is TGTGCCAGCTCACTCGGGACTAGCGGGAAAATGCGAGAGACCCAGTACTTC. Translated: CASSLGTSGKMRETQYF.

This clonotype was counted ten times or more. V and J are TRBV29-1 and TRBJ2-3; the match to TRBD2 covers 7 bases. V gave up 2 bases and J gave up 7 bases; unmatched junction bases: 9. The germline gives CDR1 SQVTM, CDR2 ANQGSEA. The CDR3 has 14 amino acids. The CDR3 is CSVERAGKLNTQYF. Written as DNA, the CDR3 is TGCAGCGTTGAAAGAGCGGGAAAGTTGAATACGCAGTATTTT.

This clonotype was seen repeatedly, ten times or more. The V gene is TRBV20-1, the J gene TRBJ2-1; 7 bases agree with TRBD2. Germline V lookup: CDR1 DFQATT, CDR2 SNEGSKA (reference sequence). After removal of 5 bases from V and 5 bases from J, the junction contained 12 bases not matched to a gene. The CDR3 sequence is 15 residues long. CDR3 bases: TGCAGTGCTCCCGATAGCGGGTCATTCGACAATGAGCAGTTCTTC. It encodes CSAPDSGSFDNEQFF.

This clonotype has a count of ten or more. The genes are TRBV12-3 or TRBV12-4 and TRBJ2-2; D ambiguous. This CDR3 is built from 14 residues. V lost 5 bases, J lost 6 bases, and 13 bases lay in between. This CDR3 is CASSPQAWSGELFF. DNA of the CDR3: TGTGCCAGCAGTCCACAAGCCTGGTCCGGGGAGCTGTTTTTT.